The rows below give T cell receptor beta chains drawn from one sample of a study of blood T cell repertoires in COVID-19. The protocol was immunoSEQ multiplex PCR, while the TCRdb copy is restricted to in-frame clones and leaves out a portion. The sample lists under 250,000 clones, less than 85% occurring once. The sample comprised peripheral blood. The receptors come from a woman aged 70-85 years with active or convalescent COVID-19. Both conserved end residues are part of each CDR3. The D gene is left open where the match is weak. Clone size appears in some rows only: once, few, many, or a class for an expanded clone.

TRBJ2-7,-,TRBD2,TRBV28,CASSLPMGLAGLRHEQYF,TGTGCCAGCAGTTTACCCATGGGACTAGCGGGTTTGCGACACGAGCAGTACTTC
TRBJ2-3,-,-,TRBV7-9,CASSLVLDEGQYF,TGTGCCAGCAGCTTAGTCCTGGATGAGGGGCAGTATTTT
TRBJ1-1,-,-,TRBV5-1,CASSLAQGGNTEAFF,TGCGCCAGCAGCTTGGCCCAAGGGGGGAACACTGAAGCTTTCTTT
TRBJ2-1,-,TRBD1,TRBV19,CASSGTGENEQFF,TGTGCCAGTAGCGGGACAGGGGAGAATGAGCAGTTCTTC
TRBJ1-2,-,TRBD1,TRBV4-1,CASSQEGQGFAGYTF,TGCGCCAGCAGCCAAGAGGGACAGGGATTTGCGGGCTACACCTTC
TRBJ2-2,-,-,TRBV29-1,CSVVRGVPGELFF,TGCAGCGTCGTCAGGGGGGTTCCCGGGGAGCTGTTTTTT
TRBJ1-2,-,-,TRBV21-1,CASSNPRQFSGYGYTF,TGTGCCAGCAGCAACCCGCGACAGTTTTCTGGCTATGGCTACACCTTC
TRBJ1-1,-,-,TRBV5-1,CASALQSTNTEAFF,TGCGCCAGCGCCCTACAGAGTACAAACACTGAAGCTTTCTTT
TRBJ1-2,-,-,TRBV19,CASSPQVANYGYTF,TGTGCCAGTAGCCCACAGGTAGCTAACTATGGCTACACCTTC
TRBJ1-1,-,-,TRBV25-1,CASSDSRVWNTEAFF,TGTGCCAGCAGTGATTCCCGCGTGTGGAACACTGAAGCTTTCTTT
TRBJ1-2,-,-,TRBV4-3,CASSQDTWDYYGYTF,TGCGCCAGCAGCCAAGATACGTGGGACTACTATGGCTACACCTTC
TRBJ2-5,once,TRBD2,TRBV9,CASSERGYQETQYF,TGTGCCAGCAGCGAGCGGGGTTACCAAGAGACCCAGTACTTC
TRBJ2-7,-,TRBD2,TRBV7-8,CASSLAHAGGSHYEQYF,TGTGCCAGCAGCTTAGCGCATGCGGGAGGGAGCCACTACGAGCAGTACTTC
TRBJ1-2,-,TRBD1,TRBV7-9,CASSPPGTGNGGYTF,TGTGCCAGCAGCCCTCCCGGGACAGGGAACGGTGGCTACACCTTC
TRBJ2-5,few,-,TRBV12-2,CASRLPRPLLAGGETQYF,TGTGCAAGTCGCCTACCCCGTCCGCTACTAGCGGGGGGGGAGACCCAGTACTTC
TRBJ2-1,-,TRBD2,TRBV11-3,CASSLAGGYNEQFF,TGTGCCAGCAGCTTAGCGGGGGGCTACAATGAGCAGTTCTTC
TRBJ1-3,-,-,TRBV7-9,CASSRGSSGNTIYF,TGTGCCAGCAGCCGCGGCTCGTCTGGAAACACCATATATTTT
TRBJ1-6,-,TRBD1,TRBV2,CASSGRQGASNSPLHF,TGTGCCAGCAGTGGTCGACAGGGGGCAAGTAATTCACCCCTCCACTTT
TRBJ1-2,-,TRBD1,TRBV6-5,CASTFGQGADGYTF,TGTGCCAGCACCTTCGGACAGGGGGCTGACGGCTACACCTTC
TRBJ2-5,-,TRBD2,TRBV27,CASSRGVAGVETQYF,TGTGCCAGCAGTAGGGGTGTGGCGGGGGTGGAGACCCAGTACTTC
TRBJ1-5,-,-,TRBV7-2,CASSPSGGQPQHF,TGTGCCAGCAGCCCTTCCGGGGGTCAGCCCCAGCATTTT
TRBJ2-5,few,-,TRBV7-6,CASSSSPQETQYF,TGTGCCAGCAGCTCCTCCCCCCAAGAGACCCAGTACTTC
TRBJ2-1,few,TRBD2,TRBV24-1,CATSDPGGPDNEQFF,TGTGCCACCAGTGACCCGGGAGGGCCCGACAATGAGCAGTTCTTC
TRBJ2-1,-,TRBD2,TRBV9,CASSLAGGYNEQFF,TGTGCCAGCAGCCTAGCGGGGGGCTACAATGAGCAGTTCTTC
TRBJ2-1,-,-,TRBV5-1,CASSLYNEQFF,TGCGCCAGCAGCCTTTACAATGAGCAGTTCTTC
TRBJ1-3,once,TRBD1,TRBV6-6,CASSSQGPSSGNTIYF,TGTGCCAGCAGTTCACAGGGGCCGAGCTCTGGAAACACCATATATTTT
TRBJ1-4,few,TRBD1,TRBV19,CASSGTGSEKLFF,TGTGCCAGCTCCGGGACAGGGTCGGAAAAACTGTTTTTT
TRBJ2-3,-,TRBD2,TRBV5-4,CASSSGSSGGAIDTQYF,TGTGCCAGCAGCTCTGGGAGCAGCGGGGGGGCAATAGATACGCAGTATTTT
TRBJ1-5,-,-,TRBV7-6,CASSGNSNQPQHF,TGTGCCAGCAGCGGCAATAGCAATCAGCCCCAGCATTTT
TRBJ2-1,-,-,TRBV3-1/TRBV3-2,CASSQVSVRQFF,TGTGCCAGCAGCCAAGTATCCGTTAGGCAGTTCTTC
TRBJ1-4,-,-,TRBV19,CASSRSTNEKLFF,TGTGCCAGTAGTCGGAGTACTAATGAAAAACTGTTTTTT
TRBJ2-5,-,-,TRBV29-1,CSVSKGDETQYF,TGCAGCGTGTCGAAGGGGGATGAGACCCAGTACTTC
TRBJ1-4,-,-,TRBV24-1,CATSDLTGQLFF,TGTGCCACCAGTGACCTTACAGGGCAACTGTTTTTT
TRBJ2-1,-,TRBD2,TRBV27,CASSRTSGTRNEQFF,TGTGCCAGCAGCCGGACTAGCGGGACGAGGAATGAGCAGTTCTTC
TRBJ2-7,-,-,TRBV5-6,CASSIYYEQYF,TGTGCCAGCAGCATATACTACGAGCAGTACTTC
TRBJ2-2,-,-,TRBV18,CASSPQGRGYTGELFF,TGTGCCAGCTCACCCCAAGGCAGGGGTTACACCGGGGAGCTGTTTTTT
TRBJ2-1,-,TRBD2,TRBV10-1,CASSRLAGPYNEQFF,TGCGCCAGCAGCCGACTAGCGGGCCCCTACAATGAGCAGTTCTTC
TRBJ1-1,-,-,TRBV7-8,CASSLAGQHTEAFF,TGTGCCAGCAGCTTAGCGGGGCAGCACACTGAAGCTTTCTTT
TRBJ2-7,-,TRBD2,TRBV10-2,CASSERLAGVEQYF,TGCGCCAGCAGTGAAAGGCTAGCGGGAGTCGAGCAGTACTTC
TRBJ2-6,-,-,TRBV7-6,CASSGGAGGTSGANVLTF,TGTGCCAGCAGCGGAGGGGCAGGGGGGACCTCTGGGGCCAACGTCCTGACTTTC
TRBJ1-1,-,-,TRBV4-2,CASSQGRNTEAFF,TGTGCCAGCAGCCAGGGGAGGAACACTGAAGCTTTCTTT
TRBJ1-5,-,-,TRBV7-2,CASSLPTFNQPQHF,TGTGCCAGCAGCCTACCAACCTTCAATCAGCCCCAGCATTTT
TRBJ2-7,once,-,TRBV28,CASSSPPQGQGYEQYF,TGTGCCAGCAGTTCCCCCCCACAGGGCCAGGGCTACGAGCAGTACTTC
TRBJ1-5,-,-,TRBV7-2,CASSFGQPQHF,TGTGCCAGCAGCTTCGGTCAGCCCCAGCATTTT
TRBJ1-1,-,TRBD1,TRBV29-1,CSVEGTGVEAFF,TGCAGCGTAGAGGGGACAGGAGTTGAAGCTTTCTTT